This T cell receptor beta chain was retrieved from a study of blood T cells in healthy people across ages (dated by TCRdb to the mid-2010s). Notes on the research overall: In model experiments, template switching captured roughly one uniquely barcoded TCR beta cDNA molecule for every two T cells. Donors were grouped into four age groups: young (average approximately 16 years), middle-aged (around 39), aged (over 55) and long-lived (around 82). The study measured age-related changes in TCR beta repertoire diversity using deep sequencing normalized with unique cDNA molecular identifiers. For two donors (one aged 18 to 30 and one aged 80 or older), the study analyzed two additional independent replicas of 1 million unique cDNA reads from the same blood draw.

The roughly 38 donors, aged about 6 to 95 years, were systemically healthy Caucasian individuals from Russia. Approximately 9 milliliters of peripheral blood were collected from each donor into EDTA-treated Vacutainer tubes. Ficoll-Paque density-gradient centrifugation was used to isolate PBMCs, with at least 6.5 million per sample. Total RNA, at least 5 micrograms per sample, was extracted from PBMCs with Trizol reagent. The percentages of naive CD45RAhigh/CD27high T cells were determined by flow cytometry on a PBMC aliquot from every donor. The CDR3 starts with the cysteine, ends with the phenylalanine, and has 14 residues. The sequence is cut down to CDR3 DNA, 42 bases in frame from base 1. Clipping removes 6 bases from V and 3 bases from J, with 8 as the unmatched junction base count. The germline V gene supplies CDR1 MNHEY and CDR2 SVGAGI. Broader findings and caveats from the paper: Estimates of total diversity based on one million sequenced T cells were regarded as lower bounds and as underestimates. Because the CMV infection status of the donors was unknown, age-related changes in expanded clonotypes may potentially have been confounded. Observed TCR beta diversity per million T cells fell roughly linearly with age, and a significant reduction was already apparent by age roughly 40. Observed TCR beta diversity correlated strongly with the percentage of naive T cells measured by flow cytometry. Conclusive comparison of naive and antigen-experienced compartments was prevented by the profiling of bulk unsorted PBMCs. Compared with the aged group, the long-lived group had more naive CD4+ T cells, fewer expanded clones and increased TCR diversity, a pattern suggesting age selection.

This clonotype was counted a few times. No antigen is known for it. No qualities accompany the bases; no much larger clone lies one base away. Receptor amplification or capture employed 5' RACE. The reads were generated on an Illumina HiSeq 2500. A second roughly 6 to 11 cycle PCR used a sample-barcoded 5' primer and a J-beta primer mix. A unique molecular identifier was introduced onto each TCR beta cDNA molecule by a template-switch 5' adaptor carrying 12 random nucleotides. At least 2.5 million CDR3-containing paired-end reads were obtained from each sample. First-strand cDNA synthesis was performed from all RNA using the Mint cDNA synthesis kit, with priming by a TRBC-specific oligonucleotide. Following uracil-DNA glycosylase treatment, all cDNA underwent a first 18-cycle PCR with the universal primers M1SS and BC2_uni_R. The authors processed their data as follows. For normalization, 1 million high-quality reads were randomly selected from each sample, with every read carrying a distinct molecular identifier. Reads sharing molecular identifiers were discarded rather than binned into consensus sequences. MiTCR, set to a Q25 quality threshold and the strictest error-elimination algorithm, was used for CDR3 identification, clonotype clustering and error correction. Lower-bound total TCR beta diversity was estimated with a nonparametric unseen species model using Euler transformation. TCRdb cleaned the public reads at Q25 with fastp, built clones with MiXCR and kept in-frame beta chains. Each record represents a unique CDR3 protein, reported with the most common genes and DNA among its rows. None of the V and J calls come from the authors' own analysis; TCRdb made them. The sample table records hundreds of thousands of distinct CDR3 sequences; around a quarter of these occur just once. The biggest ten clones account for 9.4% of the sample.

Separately, the same data were catalogued under a study of T cells of mothers and their children. The second study's paper adds: Donors were nine systemically healthy Caucasian individuals: three mothers and their six children. cDNA synthesis used all of the extracted RNA, with around 1.5 ug of RNA in each 15 ul reaction. Sample barcodes and 2-4 random nucleotides were added via the M1S primer in the second PCR. Over 10 million TCR beta CDR3 reads came from each mother, compared with approximately 3 million reads from each child. In both related and unrelated pairs, thymic selection shapes the output of TCR recombination in a similar way, with inherited differences having only a minor effect. Normalized repertoire overlap in related mother-child pairs was always slightly higher than in unrelated mother-child pairs, but the difference was never significant. With a sensitivity of about 100 clones per million clonotypes, no persistent microchimeric T cell clones were detected. In the study, deep NGS was used to compare the TCR beta repertoires of mothers and children, and features distinguishing related mother-child pairs from unrelated individuals were sought. Mothers averaged about 40 +/- 4 years of age and children averaged about 12 +/- 4 years. After adapters were ligated using NEBNext reagents, the libraries underwent 100+100 nt paired-end sequencing on an Illumina HiSeq 2000. To prevent cross-contamination, the mother and child libraries were prepared a month apart and were sequenced in separate runs. For each donor, between about 450,000 and 2,300,000 distinct TCR beta clonotypes were identified. Naive TCR beta clonotypes were estimated from low-frequency clonotypes matched to each donor's FACS-determined naive share, without sorting.

The sequence was collected from a boy aged 5-17 years in good health. This receptor chain uses TRBV6-5 and TRBJ2-7; 7 bases in the middle match TRBD2. The specimen was blood. The encoded CDR3 is CASRNSGGYYEQYF. The DNA sequence is as follows: TGTGCCAGCAGGAACTCGGGGGGTTACTACGAGCAGTACTTC.